One and the same sample provided the 11 T cell receptor beta chains below, sequenced in a study of graft-versus-host responses after intestinal transplantation. The assay was immunoSEQ multiplex PCR, and TCRdb's table has in-frame clones only and misses some. The sample includes 100,000 or so clones, 80% to 95% of them seen just once. Their specific antigens are unknown. The sample was unstimulated CD4+ T cells sorted from spleen or lymph node cells, taken before intestinal transplant. The source of these receptors is a human donor who received an intestinal transplant.

This sequence joins TRBV5-1 and TRBJ2-2; 11 nucleotides line up with TRBD1. Germline V gene data show CDR1 as SGHRS and CDR2 as YFSETQ. This CDR3 region has 18 residues. The J segment lost 2 bases and the V segment lost 7 bases, leaving 13 bases of the junction unmatched. CDR3 nucleotide sequence: TGCGCCAGCTTACCCGGGACAGGGGGGTTCACAAACACCGGGGAGCTGTTTTTT. The encoded protein is CASLPGTGGFTNTGELFF. Supplemented by reference TRBV5-1 and TRBJ2-2, the full variable domain reads KAGVTQTPRYLIKTRGQQVTLSCSPISGHRSVSWYQQTPGQGLQFLFEYFSETQRNKGNFPGRFSGRQFSNSRSEMNVSTLELGDSALYLCASLPGTGGFTNTGELFFGEGSRLTVL.

The genes are TRBV7-3 and TRBJ2-1; no reliable D call. The CDR3 sequence is 12 residues long. Trimming shortened V by 5 bases and J by 6 bases, and 8 bases separated the two germline ends. Per germline, CDR1 SGHTA and CDR2 FQGTGA. CDR3 protein: CASSLSINEQFF. The CDR3, as DNA: TGTGCCAGCAGCCTAAGTATCAATGAGCAGTTCTTC.

This chain joins TRBV30 and TRBJ2-3, with a weak D call TRBD2 (5 bases). Germline lookup yields CDR1 GTSNPN and CDR2 SVGIG (reference sequence). This CDR3 spans 15 amino acids. V shed 4 bases and J shed 2 bases, with 16 bases lying between them. The CDR3 spells CAWKWGGGLTDTQYF. CDR3 bases: TGTGCCTGGAAATGGGGTGGCGGGCTCACAGATACGCAGTATTTT. Filled out from reference TRBV30 and TRBJ2-3, the complete variable domain reads SQTIHQWPATLVQPVGSPLSLECTVEGTSNPNLYWYRQAAGRGLQLLFYSVGIGQISSEVPQNLSASRPQDRQFILSSKKLLLSDSGFYLCAWKWGGGLTDTQYFGPGTRLTVL.

CDR3 region: CASSLYPGWNYGYTF. DNA for the CDR3: TGTGCCAGCAGCCTTTATCCAGGATGGAACTATGGCTACACCTTC. This chain connects TRBV7-3 to TRBJ1-2; D gene uncertain. Germline V gene lookup returns CDR1 SGHTA and CDR2 FQGTGA. The CDR3 consists of 15 residues. The V gene lost 5 bases and the J gene lost 2 bases, with 15 bases spanning the gap.

This clone has just a few counts. V and J are TRBV10-3 and TRBJ1-1; D unclear. Between the trimmed V and J ends, which lost 3 bases and 0 bases, there was a span of 11 bases. Germline V gene sequence: CDR1 ENHRY, CDR2 SYGVKD. The CDR3 has 15 residues. CDR3 protein: CAISDQLKMNTEAFF. CDR3 bases: TGTGCCATCAGTGACCAACTGAAGATGAACACTGAAGCTTTCTTT.

The CDR3 protein is CAWSVRGRETQYF. The DNA for the CDR3 is TGTGCCTGGAGTGTCCGGGGTCGGGAGACCCAGTACTTC. This chain connects TRBV30 to TRBJ2-5; TRBD2 might be the D (5 bases). V lost 0 bases to trimming and J lost 5 bases, with 10 bases between them. Germline V lookup: CDR1 GTSNPN, CDR2 SVGIG (reference sequence). The CDR3 is made up of 13 amino acids.

The count of this clone is one. The chain's CDR3 is CACWTGGNYGYTF. The DNA for the CDR3 is TGTGCCTGCTGGACAGGGGGTAACTATGGCTACACCTTC. J is TRBJ1-2 and V is TRBV30; 10 nucleotides line up with TRBD1. The CDR3 length is 13 residues. The germline V gene has CDR1 GTSNPN and CDR2 SVGIG (reference sequence). V was clipped by 6 bases and J by 1 base; unmatched bases: 2.

Of note for this clone: Other DNA sequences from this sample encode an identical CDR3 as well. The chain joins TRBV2 to TRBJ1-1; 7 positions agree with TRBD1. V dropped 2 bases and J dropped 1; count of bases not matched to a gene: 1. Germline V gene data show CDR1 as SNHLY and CDR2 as FYNNEI. This CDR3 has 14 residues. The CDR3 DNA is TGTGCCAGCAGTGAAAGGGACAGGAACACTGAAGCTTTCTTT. Protein sequence: CASSERDRNTEAFF.

The gene calls are TRBV4-1 and TRBJ1-2; tentatively, D is TRBD1 (6 bases). Trimming removed 5 bases from V and 7 bases from J, with 17 bases in between. The CDR3 runs 14 residues. CDR1 is MGHRA and CDR2 is YSYEKL in the germline V gene. The CDR3 region is CASSAQGNTGGYTF. Here the CDR3 DNA reads TGCGCCAGCAGCGCCCAGGGGAACACGGGTGGCTACACCTTC.

This clone was detected only a few times. This chain connects TRBV6-1 to TRBJ1-5; 8 nucleotides agree with TRBD1. The CDR3 is 15 amino acids. J lost 1 base, V lost 6 bases, and 5 bases had no gene match. Germline CDR1 MNHNS, CDR2 SASEGT. In DNA form, the CDR3 reads TGTGCCAGCAGCCTAGGACAGGGAAGCAATCAGCCCCAGCATTTT. Translated, it gives CASSLGQGSNQPQHF.

The rearrangement links TRBV4-2 to TRBJ2-2; 12 bases align to TRBD2. The CDR3 extends over 16 amino acids. Trimming took 4 bases from V and 6 from J; bases not matched to a gene: 6. Germline V lookup: CDR1 LGHNA, CDR2 YNFKEQ. CDR3 sequence reads: CASSPGLAGRAGELFF. Here the CDR3 DNA reads TGTGCCAGCAGCCCAGGACTAGCGGGGAGGGCCGGGGAGCTGTTTTTT.